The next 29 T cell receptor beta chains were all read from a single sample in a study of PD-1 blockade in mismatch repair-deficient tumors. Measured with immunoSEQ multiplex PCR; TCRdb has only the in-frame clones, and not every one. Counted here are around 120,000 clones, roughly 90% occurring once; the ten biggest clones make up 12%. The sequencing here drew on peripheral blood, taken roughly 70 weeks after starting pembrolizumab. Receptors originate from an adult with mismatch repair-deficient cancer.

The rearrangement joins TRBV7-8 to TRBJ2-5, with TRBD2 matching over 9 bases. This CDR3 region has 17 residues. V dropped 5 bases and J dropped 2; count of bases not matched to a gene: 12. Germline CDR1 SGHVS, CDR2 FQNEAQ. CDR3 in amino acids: CASSVGAGLAHQETQYF. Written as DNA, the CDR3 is TGTGCCAGCAGCGTAGGGGCGGGACTAGCCCATCAAGAGACCCAGTACTTC.

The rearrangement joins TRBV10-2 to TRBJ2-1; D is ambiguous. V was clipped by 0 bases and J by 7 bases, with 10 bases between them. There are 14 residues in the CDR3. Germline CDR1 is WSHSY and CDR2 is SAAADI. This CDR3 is CASSESLVWNEQFF. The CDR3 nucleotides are TGCGCCAGCAGTGAGTCCCTAGTGTGGAATGAGCAGTTCTTC.

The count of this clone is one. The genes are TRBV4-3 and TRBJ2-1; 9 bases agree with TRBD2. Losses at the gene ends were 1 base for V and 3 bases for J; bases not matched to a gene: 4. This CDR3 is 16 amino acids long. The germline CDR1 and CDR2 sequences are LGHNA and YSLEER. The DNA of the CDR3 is TGCGCCAGCAGCCAAGCCGGACTAGCGTACTACAATGAGCAGTTCTTC. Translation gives CASSQAGLAYYNEQFF.

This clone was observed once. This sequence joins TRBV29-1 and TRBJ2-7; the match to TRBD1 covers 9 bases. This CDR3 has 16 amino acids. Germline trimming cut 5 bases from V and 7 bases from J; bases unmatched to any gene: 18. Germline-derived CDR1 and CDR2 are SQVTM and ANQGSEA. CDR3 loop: CSVQMADRGILEEQYF. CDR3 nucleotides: TGCAGCGTTCAGATGGCGGACAGGGGCATACTTGAGGAGCAGTACTTC.

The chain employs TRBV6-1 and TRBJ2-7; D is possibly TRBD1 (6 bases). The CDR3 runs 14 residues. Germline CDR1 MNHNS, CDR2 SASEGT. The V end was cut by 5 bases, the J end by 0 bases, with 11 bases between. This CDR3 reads CASSQGTSSYEQYF. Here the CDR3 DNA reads TGTGCCAGCAGTCAGGGGACAAGCTCCTACGAGCAGTACTTC.

The CDR3 here is CASSPTGGGETQYF. The CDR3 nucleotides are TGTGCCAGCTCCCCGACAGGGGGCGGGGAGACCCAGTACTTC. The chain recombines TRBV18 with TRBJ2-5, with 10 bases fitting TRBD1. The CDR3 has 14 residues. The trim removed 6 bases at V and 5 bases at J, leaving 6 bases unmatched. Germline V lookup: CDR1 KGHSH, CDR2 LQKENI.

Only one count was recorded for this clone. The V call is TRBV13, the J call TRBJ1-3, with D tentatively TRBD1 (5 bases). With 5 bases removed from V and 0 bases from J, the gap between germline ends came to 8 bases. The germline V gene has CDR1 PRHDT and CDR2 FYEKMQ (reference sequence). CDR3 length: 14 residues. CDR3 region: CASSLRVSGNTIYF. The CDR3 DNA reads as TGTGCCAGCAGCCTCAGGGTCTCTGGAAACACCATATATTTT.

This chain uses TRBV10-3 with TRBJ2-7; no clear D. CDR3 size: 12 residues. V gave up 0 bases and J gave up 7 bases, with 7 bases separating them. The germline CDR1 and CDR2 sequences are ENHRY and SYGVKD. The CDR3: CAISESRTEQYF. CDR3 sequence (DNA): TGTGCCATCAGTGAGTCCAGGACGGAGCAGTACTTC.

The CDR3 is CASSPPSVNTEAFF. CDR3 in DNA: TGTGCCAGCAGCCCCCCGTCGGTGAACACTGAAGCTTTCTTT. The rearrangement uses TRBV13 and TRBJ1-1; D not resolved. Germline CDR1 PRHDT, CDR2 FYEKMQ (reference sequence). The CDR3 totals 14 residues. Trimming cost V 5 bases and J 0 bases, with 10 bases left between them.

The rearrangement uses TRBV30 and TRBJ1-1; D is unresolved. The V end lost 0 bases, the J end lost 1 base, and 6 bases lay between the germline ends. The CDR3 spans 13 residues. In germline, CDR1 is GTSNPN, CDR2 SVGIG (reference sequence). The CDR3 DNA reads TGTGCCTGGAGTGTAAACGGGAACACTGAAGCTTTCTTT. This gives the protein CAWSVNGNTEAFF. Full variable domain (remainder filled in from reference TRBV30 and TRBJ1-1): SQTIHQWPATLVQPVGSPLSLECTVEGTSNPNLYWYRQAAGRGLQLLFYSVGIGQISSEVPQNLSASRPQDRQFILSSKKLLLSDSGFYLCAWSVNGNTEAFFGQGTRLTVV.

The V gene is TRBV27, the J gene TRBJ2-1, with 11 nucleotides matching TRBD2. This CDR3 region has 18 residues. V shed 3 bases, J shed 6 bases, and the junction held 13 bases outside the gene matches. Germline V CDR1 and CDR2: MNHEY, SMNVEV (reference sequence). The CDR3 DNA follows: TGTGCCAGCAGTTTCCTCCGAGCCGGGACTAGCGGTTCCAATGAGCAGTTCTTC. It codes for CASSFLRAGTSGSNEQFF.

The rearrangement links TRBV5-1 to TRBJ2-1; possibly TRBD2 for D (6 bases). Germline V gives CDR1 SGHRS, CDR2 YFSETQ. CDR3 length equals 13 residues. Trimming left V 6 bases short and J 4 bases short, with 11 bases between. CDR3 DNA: TGCGCCAGCAAACGGGGGACGTACAATGAGCAGTTCTTC. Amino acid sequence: CASKRGTYNEQFF.

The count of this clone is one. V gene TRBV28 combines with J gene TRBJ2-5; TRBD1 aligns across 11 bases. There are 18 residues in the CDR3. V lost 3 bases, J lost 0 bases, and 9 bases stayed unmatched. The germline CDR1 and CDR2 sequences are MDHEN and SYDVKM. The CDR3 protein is CASSFGGTGGTYQETQYF. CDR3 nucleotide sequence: TGTGCCAGCAGTTTCGGGGGGACAGGGGGTACCTACCAAGAGACCCAGTACTTC.

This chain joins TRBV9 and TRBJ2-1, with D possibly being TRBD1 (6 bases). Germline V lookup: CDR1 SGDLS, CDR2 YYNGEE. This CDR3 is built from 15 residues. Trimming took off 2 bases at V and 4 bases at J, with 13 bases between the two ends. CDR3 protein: CASSVQVGAYNEQFF. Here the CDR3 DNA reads TGTGCCAGCAGCGTCCAGGTGGGGGCTTACAATGAGCAGTTCTTC.

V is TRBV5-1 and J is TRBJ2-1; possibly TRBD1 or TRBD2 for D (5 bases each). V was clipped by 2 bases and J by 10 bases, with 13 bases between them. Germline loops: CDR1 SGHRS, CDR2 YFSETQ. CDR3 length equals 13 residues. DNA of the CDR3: TGCGCCAGCAGCTTTCGTAGCGAGGGGGAGCAGTTCTTC. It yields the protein CASSFRSEGEQFF. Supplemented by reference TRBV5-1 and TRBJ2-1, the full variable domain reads KAGVTQTPRYLIKTRGQQVTLSCSPISGHRSVSWYQQTPGQGLQFLFEYFSETQRNKGNFPGRFSGRQFSNSRSEMNVSTLELGDSALYLCASSFRSEGEQFFGPGTRLTVL.

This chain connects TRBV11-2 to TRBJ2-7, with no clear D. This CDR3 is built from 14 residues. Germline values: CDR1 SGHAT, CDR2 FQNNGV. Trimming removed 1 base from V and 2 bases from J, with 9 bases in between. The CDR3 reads CASSLGRLTYEQYF. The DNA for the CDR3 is TGTGCCAGCAGCTTAGGGAGATTAACCTACGAGCAGTACTTC.

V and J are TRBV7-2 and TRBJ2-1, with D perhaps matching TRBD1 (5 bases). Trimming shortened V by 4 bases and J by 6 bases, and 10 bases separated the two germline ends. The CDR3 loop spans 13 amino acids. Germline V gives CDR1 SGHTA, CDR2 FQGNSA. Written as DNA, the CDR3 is TGTGCCAGCAGCTCCGCTAGGGGCAATGAGCAGTTCTTC. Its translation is CASSSARGNEQFF.

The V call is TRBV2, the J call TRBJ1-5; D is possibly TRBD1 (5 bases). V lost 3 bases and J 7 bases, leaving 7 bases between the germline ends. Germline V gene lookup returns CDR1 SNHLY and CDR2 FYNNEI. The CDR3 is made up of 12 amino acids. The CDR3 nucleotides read TGTGCCAGCAGTGACAGGGTCCAGCCCCAGCATTTT. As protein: CASSDRVQPQHF.

CDR3 in amino acids: CASRGAQETQYF. For the CDR3, the DNA is TGTGCCAGCCGAGGAGCGCAAGAGACCCAGTACTTC. The gene calls are TRBV5-6 and TRBJ2-5; D is uncertain. Germline CDR1 reads SGHDT; CDR2 reads YYEEEE. The germline V and J ends were trimmed by 7 bases and 2 bases, with 9 bases remaining between them. The CDR3 loop spans 12 amino acids.

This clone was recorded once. The CDR3 DNA reads as TGTGCCAGCAGCTCCTTCGGACGGAACCAAGAGACCCAGTACTTC. It translates to CASSSFGRNQETQYF. V usage is TRBV9 and J usage is TRBJ2-5; D gene uncertain. CDR3 length equals 15 residues. Trimming left V 4 bases short and J 0 bases short, with 13 bases between. CDR1 SGDLS and CDR2 YYNGEE come from the germline V gene.

The CDR3 region is CASSEALPSAYEQYF. In DNA form, the CDR3 reads TGTGCCAGCAGTGAAGCGCTTCCGTCGGCCTACGAGCAGTACTTC. This chain joins TRBV6-1 and TRBJ2-7; no clear D. V was shortened by 0 bases and J by 2 bases, with 11 bases between the two germline ends. Per germline, CDR1 MNHNS and CDR2 SASEGT. The CDR3 loop spans 15 amino acids.

The CDR3 coding sequence is TGTGCCAGCTCACCAAGAGCCGGAACAAAAGAGGGCTACACCTTC. Translation: CASSPRAGTKEGYTF. The V gene is TRBV18, the J gene TRBJ1-2; D uncertain. This CDR3 region has 15 residues. Germline-derived CDR1 and CDR2 are KGHSH and LQKENI. Trimming pared 2 bases from V and 8 bases from J, leaving 18 bases between. Drawing the rest from reference TRBV18 and TRBJ1-2, the complete variable domain is NAGVMQNPRHLVRRRGQEARLRCSPMKGHSHVYWYRQLPEEGLKFMVYLQKENIIDESGMPKERFSAEFPKEGPSILRIQQVVRGDSAAYFCASSPRAGTKEGYTFGSGTRLTVV.

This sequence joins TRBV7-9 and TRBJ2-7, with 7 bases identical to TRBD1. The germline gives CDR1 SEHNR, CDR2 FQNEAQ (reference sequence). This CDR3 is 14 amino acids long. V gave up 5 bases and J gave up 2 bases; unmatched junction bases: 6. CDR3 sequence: CASSQSQGAYEQYF. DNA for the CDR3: TGTGCCAGCAGCCAGAGCCAGGGGGCCTACGAGCAGTACTTC.

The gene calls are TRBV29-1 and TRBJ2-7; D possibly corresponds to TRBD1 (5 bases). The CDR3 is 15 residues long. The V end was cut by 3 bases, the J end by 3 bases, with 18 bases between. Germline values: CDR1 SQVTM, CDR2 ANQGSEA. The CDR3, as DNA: TGCAGCGTTGAGTCCCCCGAAGGGGCCTACTACGAGCAGTACTTC. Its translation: CSVESPEGAYYEQYF.

The DNA for the CDR3 is TGCGCCAGCAGGCCACCGGGACTAGCGGGAGAGGGCTGGGGAGAAGAGACCCAGTACTTC. This gives the protein CASRPPGLAGEGWGEETQYF. This sequence joins TRBV10-2 and TRBJ2-5, with TRBD2 matching over 14 bases. V dropped 6 bases and J dropped 3; count of bases not matched to a gene: 18. The V gene's germline CDR1 is WSHSY and CDR2 SAAADI. The CDR3 covers 20 residues.

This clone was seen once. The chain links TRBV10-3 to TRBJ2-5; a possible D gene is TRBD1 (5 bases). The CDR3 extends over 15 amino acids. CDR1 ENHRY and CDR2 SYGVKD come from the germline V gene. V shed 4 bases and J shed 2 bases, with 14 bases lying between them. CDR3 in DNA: TGTGCCATCAGTGGAGACAGTGAATTACAAGAGACCCAGTACTTC. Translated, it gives CAISGDSELQETQYF.

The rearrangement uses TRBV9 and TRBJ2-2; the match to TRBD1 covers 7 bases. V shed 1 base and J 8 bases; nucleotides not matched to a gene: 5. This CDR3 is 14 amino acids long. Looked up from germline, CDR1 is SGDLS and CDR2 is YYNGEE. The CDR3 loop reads CASSVYRGSGELFF. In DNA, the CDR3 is TGTGCCAGCAGCGTATACAGGGGTTCGGGGGAGCTGTTTTTT.

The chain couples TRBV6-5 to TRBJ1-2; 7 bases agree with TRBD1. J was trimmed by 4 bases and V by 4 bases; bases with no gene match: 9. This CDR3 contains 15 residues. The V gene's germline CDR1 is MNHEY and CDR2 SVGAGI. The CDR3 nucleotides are TGTGCCAGCAGTTCCAGGGGGGATCGGGGCTATGGCTACACCTTC. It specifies CASSSRGDRGYGYTF.

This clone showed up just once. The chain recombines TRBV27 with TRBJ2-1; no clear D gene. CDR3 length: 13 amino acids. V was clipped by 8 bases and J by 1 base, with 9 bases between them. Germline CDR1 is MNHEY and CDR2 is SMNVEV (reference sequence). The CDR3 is CASAGPSYNEQFF. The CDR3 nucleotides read TGTGCCAGCGCAGGACCGTCCTACAATGAGCAGTTCTTC.